A selection of T cell receptor beta chains follows, all from one sample in a study of monozygotic twins with inflammatory bowel disease. TCRdb re-called the 5' RACE reads and gives one entry per CDR3 protein, without DNA. The listing contains 150,000 to 200,000 distinct CDR3 sequences. The sequenced sample consisted of blood. The source of these receptors is a human donor with ulcerative colitis or Crohn's disease, or a healthy co-twin of an affected twin (not recorded which). CDR3s include the opening cysteine and the closing phenylalanine or tryptophan. The order of the fields is V gene, J gene, CDR3 protein.

V: TRBV7-3
J: TRBJ2-1
CDR3: CASSLRGGGNEQFF

V: TRBV10-3
J: TRBJ2-3
CDR3: CAIRGGSADTQYF

V: TRBV11-3
J: TRBJ1-1
CDR3: CASSLSGRNTEAFF

V: TRBV6-5
J: TRBJ2-5
CDR3: CASSYSRVLQETQYF

V: TRBV12-3/TRBV12-4
J: TRBJ2-7
CDR3: CASSGVSGQRYEQFF

V: TRBV20-1
J: TRBJ2-1
CDR3: CSARTGNLRSYNEQFF

V: TRBV6-5
J: TRBJ2-2
CDR3: CASSYRQGPTGELFF

V: TRBV28
J: TRBJ1-1
CDR3: CASSSIGTDMNTEAFF

V: TRBV5-1
J: TRBJ2-3
CDR3: CASSRSGVPTDTQYF

V: TRBV7-6
J: TRBJ2-1
CDR3: CASSPGTAMKQFF

V: TRBV20-1
J: TRBJ2-1
CDR3: CSAPDREDDNEQFF

V: TRBV12-3/TRBV12-4
J: TRBJ1-3
CDR3: CASSWSGTYSGNTIYF

V: TRBV2
J: TRBJ2-5
CDR3: CASSQGPFGALAETQYF

V: TRBV10-3
J: TRBJ2-5
CDR3: CAISESASQETQYF

V: TRBV29-1
J: TRBJ2-1
CDR3: CSVERDREWFF

V: TRBV19
J: TRBJ2-1
CDR3: CASRGLAGGASNEQFF

V: TRBV24-1
J: TRBJ2-1
CDR3: CATSRLNLAENYNEQFF

V: TRBV27
J: TRBJ2-2
CDR3: CASSRDGTNTGELFF

V: TRBV25-1
J: TRBJ1-1
CDR3: CASSEFFGGTEAFF

V: TRBV29-1
J: TRBJ2-1
CDR3: CSVGFKENNEQFF

V: TRBV20-1
J: TRBJ2-2
CDR3: CSAREVGREGTGELFF

V: TRBV15
J: TRBJ2-7
CDR3: CATSGTGGVSYEQYF

V: TRBV20-1
J: TRBJ1-3
CDR3: CSARTRLGGSGNTIYF

V: TRBV5-1
J: TRBJ2-1
CDR3: CASSLGRLAVPYNEQFF

V: TRBV12-3/TRBV12-4
J: TRBJ2-7
CDR3: CASSLWTARAEEQYF

V: TRBV7-6
J: TRBJ2-1
CDR3: CASSLGRDISEQFF